The 4 T cell receptor beta chains below were found in one sample sequenced in a study of shared clonotypes between healthy human individuals. Some clones are missing from TCRdb's copy, which holds only in-frame ones; the method was immunoSEQ multiplex PCR. The repertoire holds roughly 2 million clones, with 90% to 97% as singletons. Sequenced sample: naive CD4+ T cells sorted from blood. Regarding subset: CD45RA+ positively selected. The source is a man younger than 35 in good health.

This clone was seen only a few times. In the same sample, other DNA sequences code for this CDR3. The chain couples TRBV18 to TRBJ1-2, with TRBD1 identical over 7 bases. Germline assignment: CDR1 KGHSH and CDR2 LQKENI. The CDR3 is made up of 13 amino acids. V trimming: 3 bases; J trimming: 6 bases; junction bases outside the gene matches: 4. This chain's CDR3 is CASSPRTGDGYTF. CDR3 coding DNA: TGTGCCAGCTCACCGAGGACAGGAGATGGCTACACCTTC.

As for this clone: The same CDR3 arises from other DNA sequences in this sample as well. The chain joins TRBV18 to TRBJ2-7, with 8 nucleotides matching TRBD1. The CDR3 totals 14 residues. Germline V gene lookup returns CDR1 KGHSH and CDR2 LQKENI. The J segment lost 4 bases and the V segment lost 2 bases, leaving 4 bases of the junction unmatched. CDR3 residues: CASSPSTGAYEQYF. DNA for the CDR3: TGTGCCAGCTCACCATCGACAGGGGCGTACGAGCAGTACTTC.

This chain connects TRBV5-1 to TRBJ2-1; TRBD2 aligns across 8 bases. The V and J ends lost 1 base and 9 bases, in that order; junction bases with no gene match: 6. Germline lookup yields CDR1 SGHRS and CDR2 YFSETQ. There are 14 residues in the CDR3. CDR3 loop: CASSLTSGGIEQFF. DNA for the CDR3: TGCGCCAGCAGCTTGACAAGCGGGGGAATTGAGCAGTTCTTC.

The chain combines TRBV6-1 with TRBJ2-7; 14 nucleotides line up with TRBD2. The CDR3 length is 16 residues. V lost 4 bases, J lost 2 bases, and 4 bases stayed unmatched. Germline values: CDR1 MNHNS, CDR2 SASEGT. The CDR3 coding sequence is TGTGCCAGCAGTGCTCGGGGACTAGCGGGGGCCTACGAGCAGTACTTC. This codes for CASSARGLAGAYEQYF.